The 6 T cell receptor beta chains listed next were all sequenced from one sample in a study of cytomegalovirus exposure and HLA in healthy donors. The PCR made use of 60 Vbeta and 13 Jbeta primers. Profiling relied on immunoSEQ multiplex PCR, and the TCRdb table lists in-frame clones only, not all of them. The sample holds over 100,000 clones, about three fifths seen once. Sequenced input: PBMCs. These receptors came from a woman in her thirties or forties in good health and CMV-seropositive.

This chain joins TRBV27 and TRBJ2-5; 7 bases line up with TRBD2. The CDR3 loop spans 12 amino acids. Germline CDR1 and CDR2: MNHEY and SMNVEV (reference sequence). V dropped 4 bases and J dropped 5; count of bases not matched to a gene: 1. DNA for the CDR3: TGTGCCAGCAGTTGGCGGGGGGAGACCCAGTACTTC. Translation: CASSWRGETQYF.

The chain recombines TRBV5-1 with TRBJ2-1; possibly TRBD2 for D (5 bases). V lost 2 bases and J 0 bases, leaving 18 bases between the germline ends. CDR3 length: 18 residues. The germline V gene has CDR1 SGHRS and CDR2 YFSETQ. This chain's CDR3 is CASSLRSNLAGSYNEQFF. CDR3 DNA: TGCGCCAGCAGCTTACGGAGTAACCTAGCTGGCTCCTACAATGAGCAGTTCTTC.

This sequence joins TRBV7-2 and TRBJ1-1; weak D call: TRBD1 (6 bases). With 4 bases removed from V and 7 bases from J, the gap between germline ends came to 13 bases. The CDR3 contains 13 residues. The germline V gene has CDR1 SGHTA and CDR2 FQGNSA. In DNA form, the CDR3 reads TGTGCCAGCAGCTCAGGGGATCGTGATGAAGCTTTCTTT. Its translation is CASSSGDRDEAFF.

The chain is built from TRBV2 and TRBJ2-3; D is possibly TRBD2 (6 bases). The CDR3 consists of 14 residues. The germline V and J ends were trimmed by 7 bases and 6 bases, with 17 bases remaining between them. Germline V gene data show CDR1 as SNHLY and CDR2 as FYNNEI. The CDR3 sequence: CASNPAGTVDTQYF. For the CDR3, the DNA is TGTGCCAGCAATCCGGCAGGGACTGTGGATACGCAGTATTTT.

The J gene is TRBJ1-2, the V gene TRBV5-4; 9 positions match TRBD1. J lost 1 base, V lost 4 bases, and 5 bases had no gene match. Germline V gives CDR1 SGHNT, CDR2 YYREEE (reference sequence). The CDR3 totals 15 residues. CDR3: CASSQRTGVNYGYTF. The CDR3, as DNA: TGTGCCAGCAGCCAGAGGACAGGGGTTAACTATGGCTACACCTTC.

This clone has only one observation. The V gene is TRBV5-1, the J gene TRBJ1-3, with D perhaps matching TRBD1 (6 bases). Trimming removed 4 bases from V and 4 bases from J, with 18 bases in between. CDR1 is SGHRS and CDR2 is YFSETQ in the germline V gene. This CDR3 is built from 16 residues. The CDR3 protein is CASSLSSGARGNTIYF. The CDR3, as DNA: TGCGCCAGCAGCCTGTCCTCAGGGGCTAGGGGAAACACCATATATTTT.